The sequence of this T cell receptor beta chain was determined in a study of human T cells and chemical hapten exposure. The V gene's germline CDR1 is LGHDT and CDR2 YNNKEL (reference sequence). Trimming took 2 bases from V and 3 from J; bases not matched to a gene: 11. The CDR3 extends over 18 amino acids. This clonotype came up a few times. Via MiXCR, TCRdb re-called the RACE reads, giving one row per CDR3 protein. Of 200,000 to 300,000 distinct CDR3 sequences in the sample, more than 6.5% were seen once. Indicated time point: pre-sensitization, week 0. Described treatment: therapeutic diphenylcyclopropenone sensitization with weekly scalp DPC.

The clonotype comes from a woman aged 40-49 years with alopecia areata. Some clones in this sample may be carry-over from other donors' samples. The chain joins TRBV3-1 to TRBJ2-5; the match to TRBD2 covers 11 bases. The sample consisted of whole blood, taken in connection with sensitization to the hapten diphenylcyclopropenone (DPC). The CDR3 DNA is TGTGCCAGCAGCCAACCACCTACTAGCGGGGGAGGGAAAGAGACCCAGTACTTC. Translating it yields CASSQPPTSGGGKETQYF.